A single sample is the source of the 23 T cell receptor beta chains below, sequenced in a study of shared clonotypes between healthy human individuals. Measured with immunoSEQ multiplex PCR; TCRdb has only the in-frame clones, and not every one. In the table there are about 490,000 clones, about 85% of which are singletons. The specimen sequenced was PBMCs. Source of these receptors: a woman aged 40-49 years in good health. Some clones in this sample may be carry-over from other donors' samples.

This chain uses TRBV6-5 with TRBJ2-1; possibly TRBD2 for D (6 bases). Germline CDR1 is MNHEY and CDR2 is SVGAGI. Trimming took off 5 bases at V and 15 bases at J, with 20 bases between the two ends. CDR3 length: 13 amino acids. The CDR3 here is CASSPRPAGRRFF. CDR3 DNA: TGTGCCAGCAGTCCCCGGCCTGCAGGGAGGAGGTTCTTC.

V is TRBV5-4 and J is TRBJ2-1; D might be TRBD1 (5 bases). The CDR3 is 15 residues long. Germline V gene sequence: CDR1 SGHNT, CDR2 YYREEE (reference sequence). V shed 4 bases and J shed 2 bases, with 13 bases lying between them. CDR3 protein: CASSPQGGAYNEQFF. Written as DNA, the CDR3 is TGTGCCAGCAGCCCCCAGGGCGGTGCCTACAATGAGCAGTTCTTC.

Notes on this clone: Other nucleotide sequences from this sample produce the same CDR3. The rearrangement uses TRBV15 and TRBJ2-7; D is perhaps TRBD2 (6 bases). This CDR3 comprises 13 residues. Germline V CDR1 and CDR2: LNHNV, YYDKDF (reference sequence). V shed 0 bases and J shed 6 bases, with 9 bases lying between them. The CDR3 here is CATSRDLGGEQYF. The CDR3, as DNA: TGTGCCACCAGCAGAGATCTGGGGGGCGAGCAGTACTTC.

This chain joins TRBV4-1 and TRBJ2-3; 9 nucleotides match TRBD1. The length of the CDR3 is 16 residues. Germline V lookup: CDR1 MGHRA, CDR2 YSYEKL. V gave up 2 bases and J gave up 0 bases; unmatched junction bases: 3. DNA for the CDR3: TGCGCCAGCAGCCAAACCGGGACAGGGAGCACAGATACGCAGTATTTT. It translates to CASSQTGTGSTDTQYF.

This clone was seen many times. The genes are TRBV10-2 and TRBJ1-1; TRBD1 aligns across 7 bases. Germline values: CDR1 WSHSY, CDR2 SAAADI. CDR3 length equals 15 residues. With V trimmed by 6 bases and J by 0 bases, 7 bases remained unmatched. For the CDR3, the DNA is TGCGCCAGCAGGGACAGGAGCACTATGAACACTGAAGCTTTCTTT. Translating it yields CASRDRSTMNTEAFF.

The chain uses TRBV7-9 and TRBJ1-1; a weak D match, TRBD1 (6 bases). The germline gives CDR1 SEHNR, CDR2 FQNEAQ (reference sequence). Trimming left V 5 bases short and J 1 base short, with 11 bases between. This CDR3 comprises 14 residues. CDR3 sequence reads: CASSPATGNTEAFF. Written as DNA, the CDR3 is TGTGCCAGCAGCCCCGCGACAGGGAACACTGAAGCTTTCTTT.

This rearrangement joins TRBV19 to TRBJ2-5; D ambiguous. The CDR3 has 12 residues. Germline V gene data show CDR1 as LNHDA and CDR2 as SQIVND (reference sequence). Trimming stripped 5 bases from V and 4 bases from J, with 8 bases between. In DNA form, the CDR3 reads TGTGCCAGTAGTCCCCTGGGAGAGACCCAGTACTTC. This codes for CASSPLGETQYF.

This chain uses TRBV7-2 with TRBJ2-1, with D possibly TRBD2 on 5 matching bases. CDR1 SGHTA and CDR2 FQGNSA come from the germline V gene. The CDR3 consists of 18 residues. V lost 1 base to trimming and J lost 3 bases, with 19 bases between them. The CDR3 loop reads CASSLVGLGEGSYNEQFF. The CDR3 nucleotides are TGTGCCAGCAGCTTAGTAGGTCTGGGCGAGGGTAGCTACAATGAGCAGTTCTTC.

To note about this clone: With only one base between it and a far larger clone, this is likely a read error. In the same sample, other DNA sequences code for this CDR3. The chain has TRBV6-5 and TRBJ2-7; 10 nucleotides agree with TRBD2. CDR1 MNHEY and CDR2 SVGAGI come from the germline V gene. CDR3 length: 16 amino acids. The CDR3 DNA reads as TGTGCTAGCAGTTACGCACGGACTAGCGGTACCTACGAGCAGTACTTC. Its translation is CASSYARTSGTYEQYF.

This chain links TRBV7-8 with TRBJ2-7, with 9 bases fitting TRBD2. CDR1 is SGHVS, CDR2 FQNEAQ, per germline. The V and J ends lost 3 bases and 4 bases, in that order; junction bases with no gene match: 10. The CDR3 totals 16 residues. CDR3 bases: TGTGCCAGCAGCTTGAGTTATAGCGGGAGTTTGTACGAGCAGTACTTC. Translated, it gives CASSLSYSGSLYEQYF. Full variable domain (remainder filled in from reference TRBV7-8 and TRBJ2-7): GAGVSQSPRYKVAKRGQDVALRCDPISGHVSLFWYQQALGQGPEFLTYFQNEAQLDKSGLPSDRFFAERPEGSVSTLKIQRTQQEDSAVYLCASSLSYSGSLYEQYFGPGTRLTVT.

The chain employs TRBV5-1 and TRBJ1-1; D may be TRBD1 (6 bases). The germline V gene encodes CDR1 SGHRS and CDR2 YFSETQ. The CDR3 is 14 residues long. Trimming took 2 bases from V and 6 from J, leaving 14 bases between them. The CDR3 is CASSFAGDRAEAFF. The CDR3 DNA reads TGCGCCAGCAGCTTCGCAGGGGATAGAGCTGAAGCTTTCTTT. Combining the CDR3 with reference TRBV5-1 and TRBJ1-1 gives the whole variable domain KAGVTQTPRYLIKTRGQQVTLSCSPISGHRSVSWYQQTPGQGLQFLFEYFSETQRNKGNFPGRFSGRQFSNSRSEMNVSTLELGDSALYLCASSFAGDRAEAFFGQGTRLTVV.

About this clone itself: Other nucleotide sequences from this sample produce the same CDR3. J is TRBJ2-5 and V is TRBV5-1; TRBD1 is a possible D gene (6 bases). Looked up from germline, CDR1 is SGHRS and CDR2 is YFSETQ. The ends were cut back, 0 bases at V and 3 bases at J, with 9 bases in the middle. CDR3 size: 14 residues. The CDR3 DNA reads TGCGCCAGCAGCTTGGCCGCAGGGGAAGAGACCCAGTACTTC. Translation gives CASSLAAGEETQYF.

As concerns this clone: A far larger clone lies a single base away; this is likely a read error. The gene calls are TRBV5-6 and TRBJ2-7; D may be TRBD1 or TRBD2 (5 bases each). The CDR3 runs 14 residues. In germline, CDR1 is SGHDT, CDR2 YYEEEE. This CDR3 reads CAGSDTQGPYEQYF. CDR3 nucleotides: TGTGCCGGCAGCGACACTCAGGGACCCTACGAGCAGTACTTC. Filled out from reference TRBV5-6 and TRBJ2-7, the complete variable domain reads DAGVTQSPTHLIKTRGQQVTLRCSPKSGHDTVSWYQQALGQGPQFIFQYYEEEERQRGNFPDRFSGHQFPNYSSELNVNALLLGDSALYLCAGSDTQGPYEQYFGPGTRLTVT.

This chain connects TRBV28 to TRBJ1-4; 9 bases fit TRBD1. Germline assignment: CDR1 MDHEN and CDR2 SYDVKM. This CDR3 has 15 residues. V was clipped by 2 bases and J by 7 bases; unmatched bases: 5. The CDR3 spells CASSLTGTGIEKLFF. The CDR3 region has the DNA TGTGCCAGCAGTTTAACGGGGACAGGGATTGAAAAACTGTTTTTT.

This clone was found a few times. The CDR3 here is CASSSFTGPGPDTQYF. CDR3 bases: TGTGCCAGCAGCTCCTTCACGGGACCGGGGCCAGATACGCAGTATTTT. This chain connects TRBV9 to TRBJ2-3; possibly TRBD1 or TRBD2 for D (5 bases each). CDR3 length: 16 amino acids. Deletions cut 4 bases from V and 4 bases from J, with 19 bases between. Per germline, CDR1 SGDLS and CDR2 YYNGEE.

The chain has TRBV5-5 and TRBJ2-5, with TRBD1 matching 10 bases. The germline V gene encodes CDR1 SGHKS and CDR2 YYEKEE (reference sequence). The CDR3 has 17 amino acids. Trimming cost V 4 bases and J 0 bases; bases outside gene matches: 9. CDR3 protein: CASSRRGGTGDQETQYF. The DNA of the CDR3 is TGTGCCAGCAGCCGGCGCGGGGGGACAGGGGACCAAGAGACCCAGTACTTC. Combining the CDR3 with reference TRBV5-5 and TRBJ2-5 gives the whole variable domain DAGVTQSPTHLIKTRGQQVTLRCSPISGHKSVSWYQQVLGQGPQFIFQYYEKEERGRGNFPDRFSARQFPNYSSELNVNALLLGDSALYLCASSRRGGTGDQETQYFGPGTRLLVL.

The chain couples TRBV2 to TRBJ1-2, with TRBD1 identical over 7 bases. This CDR3 has 14 amino acids. Germline trimming cut 6 bases from V and 4 bases from J; bases unmatched to any gene: 8. Looked up from germline, CDR1 is SNHLY and CDR2 is FYNNEI. Written as DNA, the CDR3 is TGTGCCAGCAGACCCCGACAGGGTACCTATGGCTACACCTTC. Its protein product is CASRPRQGTYGYTF.

The table lists this clone with a few counts. The rearrangement joins TRBV10-2 to TRBJ1-5; 12 bases are shared with TRBD1. This CDR3 has 15 amino acids. The V gene end was trimmed by 6 bases and the J gene end by 8 bases; junction bases not matched to a gene: 8. Per the germline V gene, CDR1 is WSHSY and CDR2 is SAAADI. CDR3 amino acids: CASRGQGADFEPQHF. In DNA form, the CDR3 reads TGCGCCAGCAGGGGACAGGGGGCGGATTTTGAGCCCCAGCATTTT.

In the case of this clone: One base separates it from a far larger clone, so it is likely a read error. Additional DNA sequences in this sample encode the identical CDR3. The V call is TRBV5-1, the J call TRBJ2-5; 12 nucleotides line up with TRBD2. The DNA end is more similar to TRBJ2-7, so the J call may be wrong. From germline, CDR1 is SGHRS and CDR2 YFSETQ. This CDR3 has 16 residues. Written as DNA, the CDR3 is TGCGCCAGCAGCTTGACGCTAGCGGGAGGGCCAAACGAGCAGTACTTC. It yields the protein CASSLTLAGGPNEQYF.

This chain connects TRBV27 to TRBJ2-3, with 9 nucleotides matching TRBD1. The junction had 6 bases not matched to a gene; V was cut back by 0 bases and J by 2 bases. The CDR3 runs 17 residues. Germline V gene data show CDR1 as MNHEY and CDR2 as SMNVEV (reference sequence). The CDR3 reads CASSLSSRTGDTDTQYF. The CDR3 DNA reads TGTGCCAGCAGTTTATCGTCTAGGACAGGGGACACAGATACGCAGTATTTT.

V is TRBV27 and J is TRBJ2-1, with TRBD1 identical over 9 bases. The V gene end was trimmed by 1 base and the J gene end by 16 bases; junction bases not matched to a gene: 5. The CDR3 is 12 amino acids. Per germline, CDR1 MNHEY and CDR2 SMNVEV (reference sequence). CDR3 sequence: CASSLLGDRVFF. In DNA, the CDR3 is TGTGCCAGCAGTTTATTGGGGGACAGGGTTTTCTTC.

This clone was recorded at least ten times. Additional DNA sequences in this sample encode the identical CDR3. The chain uses TRBV7-9 and TRBJ2-6, with TRBD2 as a possible D gene (6 bases). Trimming removed 7 bases from V and 4 bases from J, with 14 bases in between. Germline V CDR1 and CDR2: SEHNR, FQNEAQ (reference sequence). The CDR3 runs to 15 residues. CDR3 amino acids: CASTGGGAGANVLTF. Here the CDR3 DNA reads TGTGCCAGCACCGGCGGCGGGGCCGGGGCCAACGTCCTGACTTTC.

J is TRBJ2-5 and V is TRBV25-1; D might be TRBD2 (6 bases). CDR3 length: 13 residues. CDR1 MGHDK and CDR2 SYGVNS come from the germline V gene. Trimming cost V 7 bases and J 5 bases, with 14 bases left between them. The CDR3 sequence is CASKTSLGETQYF. The CDR3 DNA reads as TGTGCCAGCAAGACTAGTCTTGGGGAGACCCAGTACTTC.